These 2 T cell receptor beta chains originate from one sample sequenced in a study of control samples from healthy donors and cancer patients. Using immunoSEQ multiplex PCR, the repertoire was profiled, and TCRdb retains in-frame clones only, with some absent. The repertoire holds approximately 82,000 clones, with 93% as singletons. The sample consisted of PBMCs. These receptors were taken from a woman in her thirties or forties with lung cancer.

This chain joins TRBV19 and TRBJ1-1, with a possible D match to TRBD1 (5 bases). V lost 2 bases to trimming and J lost 3 bases, with 10 bases between them. Per the germline V gene, CDR1 is LNHDA and CDR2 is SQIVND (reference sequence). The CDR3 contains 14 residues. CDR3 sequence: CASSISWGDTEAFF. CDR3 in DNA: TGTGCCAGTAGTATAAGTTGGGGCGACACTGAAGCTTTCTTT. The full variable domain, in which reference TRBV19 and TRBJ1-1 provide the parts outside the CDR3, is DGGITQSPKYLFRKEGQNVTLSCEQNLNHDAMYWYRQDPGQGLRLIYYSQIVNDFQKGDIAEGYSVSREKKESFPLTVTSAQKNPTAFYLCASSISWGDTEAFFGQGTRLTVV.

This chain joins TRBV12-5 and TRBJ1-5, with no clear D. Trimming cost V 1 base and J 5 bases, with 9 bases left between them. The CDR3 spans 14 residues. CDR1 and CDR2 from the germline V gene are LGHNT and FRNRAP. As DNA, the CDR3 is TGTGCTAGTGGTTTGGCACAGCGCGATCAGCCCCAGCATTTT. Residues: CASGLAQRDQPQHF.